The clone carrying this T cell receptor beta chain qualifies as medium-sized (0.01 to 0.1%). Trimming removed 5 bases from V and 2 bases from J; junction bases left unmatched: 14. Germline V gene lookup returns CDR1 MGHRA and CDR2 YSYEKL. This CDR3 spans 18 amino acids. TCRdb ran MiXCR on the reads and lists one entry per CDR3 protein. The sample has 4,100 or so distinct CDR3 sequences, about 10% seen once. This clonotype was obtained from a human donor with rheumatoid arthritis. This chain links TRBV4-1 with TRBJ2-1; 8 bases match TRBD2. Sequenced: CD4+ T cells from synovial fluid. CDR3 in DNA: TGCGCCAGCAGCGGAAGAGCCCAAACTAGCGGAGCCTACAATGAGCAGTTCTTC. Its translation is CASSGRAQTSGAYNEQFF.